This TCR beta chain emerged from a study of CD8+CD57+ T cells in acquired aplastic anemia. Study at large: Each DNA sample taken from sorted CD4+ and CD8+ cells came to approximately 3.3 ug on average.

Profiling of TCR beta VDJ combinations and CDR3 sequences used genomic DNA as template. One entry per CDR3 protein, called by TCRdb with MiXCR from the reads. The sample contains roughly 80,000 distinct CDR3 sequences, roughly two thirds of which appear only once. Previously, flow cytometry had revealed CD8+CD57+ cell expansion in the patients chosen for sequencing. Germline CDR1 reads MGHDK; CDR2 reads SYGVNS. With 6 bases removed from V and 3 bases from J, the gap between germline ends came to 13 bases. This CDR3 spans 14 amino acids. J is TRBJ2-3 and V is TRBV25-1; perhaps TRBD1 as D (6 bases). The receptor comes from a human donor with aplastic anemia. The material sequenced was sorted CD4+, CD8+, or CD8+CD57+ T cells (not recorded which) from PBMCs. CDR3: CASSGIQGTDTQYF. The DNA for the CDR3 is TGTGCCAGCAGCGGAATACAGGGTACAGATACGCAGTATTTT.